The next 9 T cell receptor beta chains were all read from a single sample in a study of control samples from healthy donors and cancer patients. Sequenced by immunoSEQ multiplex PCR; TCRdb stores in-frame clones only, minus some. The sample has tens of thousands of clones, approximately 84% seen once. The sequenced material came from PBMCs. The receptors derive from a man aged 65 to 85 with lung cancer.

The V call is TRBV10-2, the J call TRBJ1-1; 7 bases are a match to TRBD1. Germline-derived CDR1 and CDR2 are WSHSY and SAAADI. V lost 6 bases to trimming and J lost 2 bases; unmatched junction nucleotides: 3. The CDR3 contains 13 residues. CDR3 nucleotides: TGCGCCAGCAGGAGACAGGGAAACACTGAAGCTTTCTTT. It yields the protein CASRRQGNTEAFF.

This clone was observed a handful of times. The V gene is TRBV29-1, the J gene TRBJ2-1; 15 nucleotides align to TRBD2. Germline V gene sequence: CDR1 SQVTM, CDR2 ANQGSEA. CDR3 length: 14 residues. CDR3 bases: TGCGGGACTAGCGGGGGGACCCCCTACAATGAGCAGTTCTTC. Protein sequence: CGTSGGTPYNEQFF.

V is TRBV10-2 and J is TRBJ1-6; 8 bases line up with TRBD1. Germline V gene data show CDR1 as WSHSY and CDR2 as SAAADI. J gave up 5 bases and V 8 bases, and 2 bases lay outside the gene matches. The length of the CDR3 is 13 residues. CDR3 loop: CASWTGHNSPLHF. The CDR3 nucleotides are TGCGCCAGCTGGACAGGGCATAATTCACCCCTCCACTTT.

This clone was counted only a few times. The chain carries TRBV3-1 (or the pseudogene TRBV3-2) and TRBJ1-1; D remains unclear. With 3 bases removed from V and 8 bases from J, the gap between germline ends came to 7 bases. The CDR3 extends over 11 amino acids. Germline V CDR1 and CDR2: LGHDT, YNNKEL (reference sequence). DNA of the CDR3: TGTGCCAGCAGCCACACAGCAGAAGCTTTCTTT. Translated: CASSHTAEAFF.

The genes are TRBV5-1 and TRBJ2-1, with 10 nucleotides matching TRBD1. The CDR3 extends over 14 amino acids. Per the germline V gene, CDR1 is SGHRS and CDR2 is YFSETQ. V shed 4 bases, J shed 8 bases, and the junction held 6 bases outside the gene matches. CDR3 region: CASSQGQGKDEQFF. CDR3 DNA sequence: TGCGCCAGCAGCCAGGGACAGGGGAAGGATGAGCAGTTCTTC.

The rearrangement uses TRBV7-8 and TRBJ1-5; 9 bases are shared with TRBD1. Germline CDR1 SGHVS, CDR2 FQNEAQ. The CDR3 consists of 15 residues. The V and J ends lost 4 bases and 1 base, in that order; junction bases with no gene match: 2. This CDR3 reads CASSYGQGSNQPQHF. The CDR3 DNA follows: TGTGCCAGCAGCTACGGACAGGGGAGCAATCAGCCCCAGCATTTT.

The chain recombines TRBV6-6 with TRBJ1-2; TRBD1 agrees at 7 bases. The CDR3 spans 13 residues. Germline values: CDR1 MNHNY, CDR2 SVGAGI (reference sequence). The V segment lost 5 bases and the J segment 6 bases; nucleotides outside the gene matches: 6. The CDR3 region is CASSVDRANGYTF. In DNA form, the CDR3 reads TGTGCCAGCAGTGTAGACAGGGCTAATGGCTACACCTTC.

The chain recombines TRBV30 with TRBJ2-3, with no clear D. V was shortened by 4 bases and J by 3 bases, with 8 bases between the two germline ends. Germline V gene data show CDR1 as GTSNPN and CDR2 as SVGIG (reference sequence). The CDR3 is 12 residues long. The CDR3 here is CAWTPRTDTQYF. In DNA form, the CDR3 reads TGTGCCTGGACCCCACGGACAGATACGCAGTATTTT.

The chain links TRBV28 to TRBJ2-2; TRBD2 aligns across 8 bases. This CDR3 comprises 14 residues. V lost 6 bases, J lost 4 bases, and 4 bases stayed unmatched. The germline gives CDR1 MDHEN, CDR2 SYDVKM. The CDR3 coding sequence is TGTGCCAGCAGGGGCGGGGGGAGCACCGGGGAGCTGTTTTTT. It specifies CASRGGGSTGELFF.